Listed below are T cell receptor beta chains from one sample, sequenced in a study of OX40 agonist ivuxolimab in advanced cancers. Measured with immunoSEQ multiplex PCR; TCRdb has only the in-frame clones, and not every one. The sample consists of 75,000 to 80,000 clones, about 84% of them appearing once. Sample: CD4+ or CD8+ T cells sorted from blood, taken in a trial of the OX40 agonist ivuxolimab. These TCRs come from an adult with an advanced solid tumor such as melanoma, head and neck, liver or kidney cancer. Each CDR3 is given with its conserved first and last residue. D genes are given only for firm matches. Size is omitted from some rows. Given values are once, few, many or a class for expanded clones.

cdr3_aa cdr3_nt d_call v_call clone_size j_call
CAWSYRDGEQYF TGTGCCTGGAGTTACCGGGACGGGGAGCAGTACTTC NA TRBV30 once TRBJ2-7
CASSTQGEGLETQYF TGTGCCAGCAGCACACAGGGGGAAGGGTTGGAGACCCAGTACTTC TRBD1 TRBV5-4 NA TRBJ2-5
CASTPTGLLNQPQHF TGTGCCAGCACCCCGACAGGTTTGTTGAATCAGCCCCAGCATTTT NA TRBV6-1 few TRBJ1-5
CASSQVPGQGADTQYF TGCGCCAGCAGCCAAGTTCCGGGACAGGGGGCAGATACGCAGTATTTT TRBD1 TRBV4-1 NA TRBJ2-3
CASSLPGVPTEAFF TGTGCCAGCAGCTTGCCAGGGGTTCCCACTGAAGCTTTCTTT NA TRBV7-9 NA TRBJ1-1
CASSILLGTSGRYTGELFF TGTGCCAGCAGCATCCTTCTAGGGACTAGCGGGAGATACACCGGGGAGCTGTTTTTT TRBD2 TRBV5-6 NA TRBJ2-2
CASSHNIGGGGNTEAFF TGTGCCAGTAGTCATAACATTGGGGGGGGCGGCAACACTGAAGCTTTCTTT NA TRBV19 NA TRBJ1-1
CASSLNMDVNYGYTF TGTGCCAGCAGCCTAAACATGGATGTTAACTATGGCTACACCTTC NA TRBV5-6 NA TRBJ1-2
CASSLLQLPNTEAFF TGTGCCAGCAGCTTACTTCAGCTTCCGAACACTGAAGCTTTCTTT NA TRBV7-9 NA TRBJ1-1
CASSRAPGTEAFF TGTGCCAGCAGCAGGGCCCCGGGGACTGAAGCTTTCTTT NA TRBV6-4 NA TRBJ1-1
CASSLHNEQFF TGTGCCAGCAGTTTACACAATGAGCAGTTCTTC NA TRBV28 once TRBJ2-1
CAASGGPEAFF TGTGCCGCGTCAGGGGGCCCTGAAGCTTTCTTT TRBD1 TRBV2 many TRBJ1-1
CASSFAGVRDEQYF TGTGCCAGCAGCTTCGCAGGGGTGCGGGACGAGCAGTACTTC NA TRBV9 NA TRBJ2-7
CASSRHLDGSYEQYF TGTGCCAGTAGTAGACACCTGGACGGGAGCTACGAGCAGTACTTC NA TRBV19 NA TRBJ2-7
CASSRGVAGDIGETQYF TGCGCCAGCAGCCGCGGGGTAGCGGGAGATATCGGAGAGACCCAGTACTTC TRBD2 TRBV5-1 NA TRBJ2-5
CASSQAEGGSYEQYF TGTGCCAGCAGCCAAGCGGAGGGAGGTAGCTACGAGCAGTACTTC NA TRBV5-4 NA TRBJ2-7
CASSFSGRALNEQFF TGTGCCAGCAGCTTTAGCGGGAGGGCCTTGAATGAGCAGTTCTTC TRBD2 TRBV7-9 NA TRBJ2-1
CASSLDPLGNGYTF TGTGCCAGCAGCTTAGACCCTTTAGGGAATGGCTACACCTTC NA TRBV11-3 NA TRBJ1-2
CASSPLRDGSSPLHF TGTGCCAGCTCACCACTTCGGGACGGAAGCTCACCCCTCCACTTT NA TRBV18 NA TRBJ1-6
CASSGSLTDRGGYGYTF TGTGCCAGCAGTGGAAGCCTGACGGACAGGGGAGGCTATGGCTACACCTTC TRBD1 TRBV6-1 NA TRBJ1-2
CSAQQGSHQPQHF TGCAGCGCCCAACAGGGGAGTCATCAGCCCCAGCATTTT TRBD1 TRBV29-1 NA TRBJ1-5
CASSLGPPSNYEQYF TGTGCCAGCAGCTTAGGCCCTCCTAGTAACTACGAGCAGTACTTC NA TRBV13 NA TRBJ2-7
CASSISRDNEKLFF TGTGCCAGTAGTATATCCAGGGATAATGAAAAACTGTTTTTT NA TRBV19 NA TRBJ1-4
CSAYRDGYTF TGCAGTGCTTACAGGGATGGCTACACCTTC NA TRBV20-1 NA TRBJ1-2
CASSSGTSGGIRKGQYF TGTGCCAGCAGTTCCGGGACTAGCGGGGGGATTCGAAAGGGGCAGTACTTC TRBD2 TRBV6-4 NA TRBJ2-7
CASSFIYSGEQYF TGTGCCAGCAGTTTCATTTATTCGGGCGAGCAGTACTTC NA TRBV28 NA TRBJ2-7
CASSGLGSPRNQPQHF TGTGCCAGCAGTGGTTTAGGGTCCCCCCGCAATCAGCCCCAGCATTTT NA TRBV2 NA TRBJ1-5
CASSYSHQGYNSPLHF TGTGCCAGCAGTTACTCGCATCAGGGGTATAATTCACCCCTCCACTTT NA TRBV6-5 NA TRBJ1-6
CASSGGTSGKETQYF TGTGCCAGCAGTGGAGGGACTAGCGGGAAAGAGACCCAGTACTTC TRBD2 TRBV25-1 NA TRBJ2-5
CASSYWGGLEPQHF TGTGCCAGCAGTTACTGGGGGGGCTTAGAGCCCCAGCATTTT NA TRBV6-5 NA TRBJ1-5
CASSDWRGGLAGELFF TGTGCCAGCAGTGACTGGCGGGGGGGCCTTGCCGGGGAGCTGTTTTTT TRBD2 TRBV2 once TRBJ2-2
CASRSSGRASLHSNQPQHF TGTGCCAGCAGATCCTCGGGACGTGCGAGTCTCCATAGCAATCAGCCCCAGCATTTT NA TRBV5-8 NA TRBJ1-5
CASSLSGLANYGYTF TGTGCCAGTAGTCTCTCGGGTTTAGCTAACTATGGCTACACCTTC NA TRBV19 NA TRBJ1-2
CASSSPRGRSSYEQYF TGCGCCAGCAGCTCCCCAAGGGGGCGGAGCTCCTACGAGCAGTACTTC TRBD1 TRBV5-1 NA TRBJ2-7
CASSTTSGGYSYNEQFF TGCGCCAGCAGCACGACTAGCGGGGGGTACTCCTACAATGAGCAGTTCTTC TRBD2 TRBV5-1 few TRBJ2-1
CASSRQGSLDEQYF TGTGCCAGCAGCCGACAGGGTAGCCTTGACGAGCAGTACTTC TRBD1 TRBV7-2 NA TRBJ2-7